The next 25 T cell receptor beta chains were all read from a single sample in a study of vaccination effects on CD4 cells after COVID-19. Pools of viral peptides were used by the ViraFEST assay to expand antigen-specific CD4+ T cells ahead of sequencing. It was after nine to ten days of culture that CD4+ T cells were isolated. Vaccine recipients lacked prior SARS-CoV-2 infection and had negative nucleocapsid antibodies. The antigens for these receptors are not known. Repertoires were generated with immunoSEQ multiplex PCR, while TCRdb's copy carries only in-frame clones and drops some. The sample has 60,000 to 65,000 clones, 75% seen once. Here the sequenced sample was CD4+ T cells from PBMCs cultured with HCoV-OC43 spike peptides, taken before COVID-19 vaccination. Subset: HCoV-OC43 spike overlapping peptide pool stimulation. Receptor source: a human donor who received a COVID-19 vaccine.

This rearrangement joins TRBV24-1 to TRBJ2-3; no reliable D call. This CDR3 is built from 15 residues. From germline, CDR1 is KGHDR and CDR2 SFDVKD. V lost 10 bases and J 0 bases, leaving 16 bases between the germline ends. The CDR3 DNA follows: TGTGCCACTCAGTTGAGCAGCCCTAGCACAGATACGCAGTATTTT. Translation gives CATQLSSPSTDTQYF.

J is TRBJ2-3 and V is TRBV3-1 (or the pseudogene TRBV3-2); D perhaps matches TRBD2 (6 bases). CDR1 and CDR2 (germline): LGHDT, YNNKEL (reference sequence). V lost 0 bases to trimming and J lost 7 bases, with 23 bases between them. The CDR3 consists of 18 residues. The CDR3, as DNA: TGTGCCAGCAGCCAAGATAGAAAAGGGAGACTAGGGGATCATACGCAGTATTTT. This codes for CASSQDRKGRLGDHTQYF.

The chain combines TRBV19 with TRBJ2-2, with TRBD1 matching 7 bases. J lost 6 bases, V lost 6 bases, and 10 bases had no gene match. Per the germline V gene, CDR1 is LNHDA and CDR2 is SQIVND (reference sequence). CDR3 length equals 15 residues. The CDR3 region has the DNA TGTGCCAGTAGAAGACCGGGACAGAGGGCCGGGGAGCTGTTTTTT. Translation gives CASRRPGQRAGELFF.

The table lists this clone with a few counts. V gene TRBV9 combines with J gene TRBJ1-1; no clear D. Trimming removed 4 bases at V and 3 bases at J, with 13 bases between. Germline loops: CDR1 SGDLS, CDR2 YYNGEE. This CDR3 has 14 residues. CDR3 bases: TGTGCCAGCAGCCTTAAGAGTTCCCACACTGAAGCTTTCTTT. Protein: CASSLKSSHTEAFF.

CDR3 amino acids: CASRSTGGGTDTQYF. CDR3 nucleotide sequence: TGTGCCAGCAGATCGACAGGGGGCGGTACAGATACGCAGTATTTT. V is TRBV5-6 and J is TRBJ2-3, with 10 bases aligning to TRBD1. The CDR3 runs 15 residues. V was pared by 5 bases and J by 3 bases, with 6 bases of the junction left unmatched. Germline V CDR1 and CDR2: SGHDT, YYEEEE.

The chain combines TRBV9 with TRBJ2-1; D is possibly TRBD1 or TRBD2 (6 bases each). This CDR3 has 16 amino acids. Per germline, CDR1 SGDLS and CDR2 YYNGEE. V was trimmed by 0 bases and J by 2 bases, leaving 12 bases between them. CDR3 loop: CASSVDPGATYNEQFF. CDR3 bases: TGTGCCAGCAGCGTAGACCCGGGGGCTACCTACAATGAGCAGTTCTTC.

This clone was counted only a few times. J is TRBJ2-2 and V is TRBV5-1, with D perhaps being TRBD1 or TRBD2 (5 bases each). CDR1 is SGHRS and CDR2 is YFSETQ in the germline V gene. CDR3 length equals 15 residues. V lost 4 bases and J 0 bases, leaving 10 bases between the germline ends. CDR3 loop: CASSTGTANTGELFF. The CDR3 DNA follows: TGCGCCAGCAGCACCGGGACGGCGAACACCGGGGAGCTGTTTTTT.

J is TRBJ2-3 and V is TRBV9; D possibly uses TRBD1 or TRBD2 (6 bases each). The CDR3 runs 15 residues. V lost 0 bases to trimming and J lost 0 bases, with 8 bases between them. Germline V gives CDR1 SGDLS, CDR2 YYNGEE. The CDR3 spells CASSVGGGSTDTQYF. The CDR3 nucleotides are TGTGCCAGCAGCGTAGGAGGGGGGAGCACAGATACGCAGTATTTT.

This clone was seen only a few times. The rearrangement uses TRBV12-5 and TRBJ1-1; 9 bases agree with TRBD1. Germline V CDR1 and CDR2: LGHNT, FRNRAP. V lost 6 bases to trimming and J lost 11 bases; unmatched junction nucleotides: 7. This CDR3 is 12 amino acids long. The CDR3 bases are TGTGCTAGTGGCTCAAGGACAGGGGTGGCTTTCTTT. This sequence encodes CASGSRTGVAFF.

This clone was seen a few times. The J gene is TRBJ2-3, the V gene TRBV7-2; 11 bases are shared with TRBD2. CDR1 is SGHTA and CDR2 is FQGNSA in the germline V gene. Losses at the gene ends were 4 bases for V and 8 bases for J; bases not matched to a gene: 8. This CDR3 has 15 amino acids. The CDR3 DNA sequence: TGTGCCAGCAGCTCATCTAGCGGGGGGTCCGTTACGCAGTATTTT. Its protein is CASSSSSGGSVTQYF.

V and J are TRBV7-2 and TRBJ2-5, with 15 bases aligning to TRBD2. The CDR3 loop spans 18 amino acids. Germline CDR1 reads SGHTA; CDR2 reads FQGNSA. With V trimmed by 5 bases and J by 1 base, 8 bases remained unmatched. The CDR3 is CASSGRGLAGGIQETQYF. In DNA, the CDR3 is TGTGCCAGCAGCGGCCGGGGACTAGCGGGGGGTATCCAAGAGACCCAGTACTTC.

This clone came up once. The DNA for the CDR3 is TGCGCCAGCAGCGTTCGCAGGGACCCAACTAATGAAAAACTGTTTTTT. Its translation is CASSVRRDPTNEKLFF. The rearrangement joins TRBV4-1 to TRBJ1-4, with D tentatively TRBD1 (5 bases). CDR1 is MGHRA, CDR2 YSYEKL, per germline. The CDR3 consists of 16 residues. V lost 5 bases, J lost 0 bases, and 13 bases lay in between.

The chain links TRBV6-6 to TRBJ1-2; the match to TRBD1 covers 9 bases. The CDR3 runs 13 residues. Germline V CDR1 and CDR2: MNHNY, SVGAGI (reference sequence). The V segment lost 2 bases and the J segment 8 bases; nucleotides outside the gene matches: 3. The CDR3: CASSYGTGSGYTF. In DNA form, the CDR3 reads TGTGCCAGCAGTTACGGGACAGGGTCCGGCTACACCTTC.

This rearrangement joins TRBV7-9 to TRBJ1-2; D is ambiguous. CDR3 length: 16 residues. V was shortened by 0 bases and J by 8 bases, with 19 bases between the two germline ends. From germline, CDR1 is SEHNR and CDR2 FQNEAQ (reference sequence). Here the CDR3 DNA reads TGTGCCAGCAGCTTAGCGGGAGGCTCAGCCAATGGCGGCTACACCTTC. It is translated as CASSLAGGSANGGYTF. Supplemented by reference TRBV7-9 and TRBJ1-2, the full variable domain reads DTGVSQNPRHKITKRGQNVTFRCDPISEHNRLYWYRQTLGQGPEFLTYFQNEAQLEKSRLLSDRFSAERPKGSFSTLEIQRTEQGDSAMYLCASSLAGGSANGGYTFGSGTRLTVV.

The chain is built from TRBV19 and TRBJ1-1; D gene unclear. V lost 5 bases, J lost 2 bases, and 9 bases lay in between. Looked up from germline, CDR1 is LNHDA and CDR2 is SQIVND (reference sequence). The CDR3 sequence is 13 residues long. The CDR3 sequence: CASSHWGNTEAFF. CDR3 DNA sequence: TGTGCCAGTAGTCATTGGGGAAACACTGAAGCTTTCTTT.

The gene calls are TRBV6-4 and TRBJ1-3; 7 bases line up with TRBD1. The CDR3 extends over 15 amino acids. The V segment lost 4 bases and the J segment 4 bases; nucleotides outside the gene matches: 7. CDR1 and CDR2 from the germline V gene are MRHNA and SNTAGT. For the CDR3, the DNA is TGTGCCAGCAGTGGAGCATCGGGACAGGGAAACACCATATATTTT. It specifies CASSGASGQGNTIYF.

The V gene is TRBV12-3 or TRBV12-4, the J gene TRBJ1-1, with a possible D match to TRBD1 (5 bases). V lost 4 bases and J 8 bases, leaving 11 bases between the germline ends. The CDR3 runs to 12 residues. The CDR3 sequence: CASSYVGTEAFF. CDR3 bases: TGTGCCAGCAGTTATGTGGGGACCGAAGCTTTCTTT.

This chain joins TRBV5-1 and TRBJ2-7; maybe TRBD2 (7 bases). The CDR3 is 14 residues long. Germline values: CDR1 SGHRS, CDR2 YFSETQ. V was trimmed by 2 bases and J by 7 bases, leaving 16 bases between them. The CDR3 DNA follows: TGCGCCAGCAGCTTCGGGGGGCCCGACCGAGAGCAGTACGTC. Translating gives CASSFGGPDREQYV.

This rearrangement joins TRBV6-1 to TRBJ2-4, with D uncertain. Between the trimmed V and J ends, which lost 0 bases and 2 bases, there was a span of 8 bases. CDR1 and CDR2 (germline): MNHNS, SASEGT. CDR3 length: 15 amino acids. The CDR3 sequence: CASSEAHGSKNIQYF. In DNA, the CDR3 is TGTGCCAGCAGTGAAGCGCATGGATCCAAAAACATTCAGTACTTC.

The chain links TRBV9 to TRBJ2-2; the D is unclear. V shed 4 bases and J shed 6 bases, with 16 bases lying between them. The CDR3 covers 15 residues. Per the germline V gene, CDR1 is SGDLS and CDR2 is YYNGEE. Here the CDR3 DNA reads TGTGCCAGCAGCCTCCACCCGGACCCGTCCGGGGAGCTGTTTTTT. Protein: CASSLHPDPSGELFF.

This clone was observed a few times. The chain employs TRBV9 and TRBJ1-5; 7 bases align to TRBD1. This CDR3 contains 15 residues. Germline-derived CDR1 and CDR2 are SGDLS and YYNGEE. Germline trimming cut 8 bases from V and 6 bases from J; bases unmatched to any gene: 14. Here the CDR3 reads CARRCAGGVGQPQHF. CDR3 coding DNA: TGTGCCAGACGTTGCGCAGGGGGTGTTGGTCAGCCCCAGCATTTT. Filled out from reference TRBV9 and TRBJ1-5, the complete variable domain reads DSGVTQTPKHLITATGQRVTLRCSPRSGDLSVYWYQQSLDQGLQFLIQYYNGEERAKGNILERFSAQQFPDLHSELNLSSLELGDSALYFCARRCAGGVGQPQHFGDGTRLSIL.

In its sample, this clone ranks as large. The chain has TRBV5-1 and TRBJ1-2, with D unresolved. V was clipped by 2 bases and J by 7 bases, with 9 bases between them. CDR3 size: 12 residues. Germline values: CDR1 SGHRS, CDR2 YFSETQ. The CDR3 DNA follows: TGCGCCAGCAGCTTCGAACCAGGTGGCTACACCTTC. This sequence encodes CASSFEPGGYTF.

The chain links TRBV27 to TRBJ1-6, with TRBD1 identical over 8 bases. With 5 bases clipped from V and 9 bases from J, the junction kept 9 bases outside the gene matches. The V gene's germline CDR1 is MNHEY and CDR2 SMNVEV (reference sequence). The CDR3 totals 15 residues. This chain's CDR3 is CASSTKTGVVSPLHF. The CDR3 DNA is TGTGCCAGCAGTACAAAGACAGGGGTTGTTTCACCCCTCCACTTT.

The chain joins TRBV18 to TRBJ1-1; 7 nucleotides line up with TRBD1. Looked up from germline, CDR1 is KGHSH and CDR2 is LQKENI. Unmatched junction bases numbered 10, after V lost 2 bases and J lost 4 bases. The CDR3 spans 16 residues. CDR3: CASSPYSTAGGTEAFF. CDR3 sequence (DNA): TGTGCCAGCTCACCATACTCAACGGCAGGGGGCACTGAAGCTTTCTTT.

The chain links TRBV7-2 to TRBJ1-2; weak D call: TRBD1 (5 bases). Germline V gene sequence: CDR1 SGHTA, CDR2 FQGNSA. With 4 bases removed from V and 3 bases from J, the gap between germline ends came to 15 bases. The CDR3 consists of 15 residues. In DNA form, the CDR3 reads TGTGCCAGCAGCTCCCGCGGGGGGGTGGACTATGGCTACACCTTC. This gives the protein CASSSRGGVDYGYTF.